A selection of T cell receptor beta chains follows, all from one sample in a study of blood T cells in healthy people across ages. TCRdb fed the 5' RACE reads into MiXCR, producing one record per CDR3 protein. This table holds about 1.4 million distinct CDR3 sequences, roughly 60% found once. The source material was blood. These receptors originate from a man aged 18 to 30 in good health. Each CDR3 is given with its conserved first and last residue. Each record gives: D gene, V gene, J gene, clone size, CDR3 protein, CDR3 DNA. The D gene is left open where the match is weak. Clone size is given for some rows only: seen once, a few or many times, or a class if the clone is expanded.

>NA|TRBV20-1|TRBJ2-5|few
CSALGGETQYF
TGCAGTGCCCTCGGTGGGGAGACCCAGTACTTC
>NA|TRBV28|TRBJ2-4|NA
CASSRTRGQYF
TGTGCCAGCAGCCGCACGCGCGGGCAGTACTTC
>NA|TRBV7-9|TRBJ1-2|NA
CASSLIDSSRYGYTF
TGTGCCAGCAGCTTAATCGACAGTTCTCGCTATGGCTACACCTTC
>NA|TRBV28|TRBJ2-7|NA
CASSSGGQGLVEQYF
TGTGCCAGCAGTTCTGGCGGGCAGGGCTTGGTCGAGCAGTACTTC
>NA|TRBV6-2/TRBV6-3|TRBJ2-1|NA
CASSYPAASYNEQFF
TGTGCCAGCAGTTACCCAGCGGCTTCCTACAATGAGCAGTTCTTC
>NA|TRBV6-5|TRBJ2-7|few
CASSSAKGNEQYF
TGTGCCAGCAGTTCCGCCAAGGGGAACGAGCAGTACTTC
>NA|TRBV4-3|TRBJ2-7|NA
CASSPEWAVGDYEQYF
TGCGCCAGCAGCCCGGAGTGGGCGGTAGGGGACTACGAGCAGTACTTC
>NA|TRBV20-1|TRBJ2-7|few
CSASAGWEYEQYF
TGCAGTGCTAGTGCCGGTTGGGAATACGAGCAGTACTTC
>NA|TRBV29-1|TRBJ2-4|NA
CSVIQALGNIQYF
TGCAGCGTTATCCAGGCGCTGGGAAACATTCAGTACTTC
>TRBD1|TRBV9|TRBJ2-1|NA
CASAQGQGANNEQFF
TGTGCCAGCGCCCAGGGACAGGGGGCAAACAATGAGCAGTTCTTC
>NA|TRBV4-3|TRBJ1-1|few
CASSLKRQLNTEAFF
TGCGCCAGCAGCCTCAAGAGACAGTTGAACACTGAAGCTTTCTTT
>TRBD1|TRBV4-3|TRBJ2-2|NA
CASSQHPGQGLGELFF
TGCGCCAGCAGCCAACATCCCGGACAGGGTCTCGGGGAGCTGTTTTTT
>NA|TRBV3-1|TRBJ2-6|NA
CASSQINTSPGANVLTF
TGTGCCAGCAGTCAGATCAATACTAGCCCTGGGGCCAACGTCCTGACTTTC
>TRBD2|TRBV10-1|TRBJ2-7|NA
CASSEWTSDEQYF
TGCGCCAGCAGTGAGTGGACTAGCGATGAGCAGTACTTC
>TRBD1|TRBV20-1|TRBJ2-1|NA
CSARQKGAVLYNEQFF
TGCAGTGCTAGACAAAAGGGGGCCGTCCTCTACAATGAGCAGTTCTTC
>TRBD1|TRBV5-1|TRBJ1-2|NA
CASSPGQAYYGYTF
TGCGCCAGCAGCCCGGGACAGGCCTACTATGGCTACACCTTC
>NA|TRBV2|TRBJ2-1|NA
CASRRTDELYNEQFF
TGTGCCAGCAGGCGGACAGACGAACTATACAATGAGCAGTTCTTC
>NA|TRBV6-5|TRBJ1-5|NA
CASRPRAVSAQHF
TGTGCCAGCAGGCCTAGGGCGGTGAGCGCCCAGCATTTT
>TRBD2|TRBV2|TRBJ2-7|NA
CASSDSGSLAEQYF
TGTGCCAGCAGTGATAGCGGGAGTTTAGCCGAGCAGTACTTC
>NA|TRBV6-5|TRBJ1-2|NA
CASTRTEGYGYTF
TGTGCCAGCACCCGAACAGAGGGCTATGGCTACACCTTC
>TRBD1|TRBV7-8|TRBJ1-1|NA
CVVNRGQGVEAFF
TGTGTCGTAAACCGGGGACAGGGGGTTGAAGCTTTCTTT
>NA|TRBV12-3/TRBV12-4|TRBJ2-7|once
CAGSLRASIGLVRGAYEQYF
TGTGCCGGCAGTTTAAGGGCATCGATCGGGCTGGTCCGGGGGGCTTACGAGCAGTACTTC
>NA|TRBV7-9|TRBJ1-1|NA
CASSLAIGAEAFF
TGTGCCAGCAGCTTAGCGATAGGTGCTGAAGCTTTCTTT
>TRBD1|TRBV10-3|TRBJ2-3|NA
CAISDRATQYF
TGTGCCATCAGCGACAGGGCTACGCAGTATTTT
>TRBD1|TRBV20-1|TRBJ1-1|NA
CSARTRDRAGTEAFF
TGCAGTGCTAGAACCAGGGACAGGGCTGGCACTGAAGCTTTCTTT
>NA|TRBV7-9|TRBJ2-7|NA
CASSTRERSPAYEQYF
TGTGCCAGCAGCACCAGAGAGCGGTCGCCGGCCTACGAGCAGTACTTC
>NA|TRBV27|TRBJ2-3|few
CASSTTSTDTQYF
TGTGCCAGCAGCACTACTAGCACAGATACGCAGTATTTT
>NA|TRBV27|TRBJ2-5|NA
CASSLVPGQRQTQYF
TGTGCCAGCAGTTTAGTTCCAGGGCAGAGGCAGACCCAGTACTTC
>NA|TRBV25-1|TRBJ2-1|NA
CATGDGRVNEQFF
TGTGCCACAGGAGATGGTAGGGTAAATGAGCAGTTCTTC
>NA|TRBV5-1|TRBJ2-7|NA
CASSPRGNYEQYF
TGCGCCAGCAGCCCCAGGGGAAACTACGAGCAGTACTTC
>TRBD2|TRBV20-1|TRBJ2-3|few
CSAITSGSIDTQYF
TGCAGTGCTATTACTAGCGGGAGTATAGATACGCAGTATTTT
>NA|TRBV12-3/TRBV12-4|TRBJ2-7|NA
CASRNTENSYEQYF
TGTGCCAGCAGAAATACAGAAAACTCCTACGAGCAGTACTTC
>NA|TRBV20-1|TRBJ2-4|NA
CSASDRRDIQYF
TGCAGTGCTTCCGACCGACGGGACATTCAGTACTTC
>NA|TRBV4-3|TRBJ1-6|NA
CASSPTVSPLHF
TGCGCCAGCAGCCCCACAGTTTCACCCCTCCACTTT
>NA|TRBV20-1|TRBJ2-1|NA
CSAYSTEAGEQFF
TGCAGTGCTTATTCAACTGAGGCGGGTGAGCAGTTCTTC
>NA|TRBV6-5|TRBJ2-7|NA
CASSYERLGVYEQYF
TGTGCCAGCAGTTACGAACGCCTGGGGGTCTACGAGCAGTACTTC
>TRBD2|TRBV28|TRBJ2-1|NA
CASSLLGLAGPYNEQFF
TGTGCCAGCAGTTTATTGGGGCTAGCGGGGCCGTACAATGAGCAGTTCTTC
>TRBD1|TRBV11-2|TRBJ1-5|NA
CASSLDRAGGQPQHF
TGTGCCAGCAGCTTAGATCGGGCAGGGGGACAGCCCCAGCATTTT
>NA|TRBV20-1|TRBJ1-2|NA
CSATPSGGYGYTF
TGCAGTGCTACCCCCTCCGGAGGGTATGGCTACACCTTC
>NA|TRBV5-1|TRBJ2-3|NA
CASSWDDSSTDTQYF
TGCGCCAGCAGCTGGGACGACAGTAGCACAGATACGCAGTATTTT
>NA|TRBV12-3/TRBV12-4|TRBJ1-1|many
CASSFSNTEAFF
TGTGCCAGCAGTTTTTCTAACACTGAAGCTTTCTTT
>NA|TRBV7-6|TRBJ1-4|NA
CASSLEAGENEKLFF
TGTGCCAGCAGCTTGGAGGCAGGGGAGAATGAAAAACTGTTTTTT
>NA|TRBV25-1|TRBJ2-1|few
CASSEYFDNEQFF
TGTGCCAGCAGTGAGTACTTCGACAATGAGCAGTTCTTC
>NA|TRBV11-2|TRBJ1-4|NA
CASSLGTWVATNEKLFF
TGTGCCAGCAGCTTAGGGACCTGGGTTGCAACTAATGAAAAACTGTTTTTT
>NA|TRBV27|TRBJ2-1|few
CASSPGTTSNEQFF
TGTGCCAGCAGCCCGGGGACAACCTCCAATGAGCAGTTCTTC
>NA|TRBV10-1|TRBJ2-4|NA
CASSEGGTLVNIQYF
TGCGCCAGCAGTGAGGGGGGCACCTTAGTAAACATTCAGTACTTC
>NA|TRBV27|TRBJ1-1|NA
CASSLSHGAAFF
TGTGCCAGCAGTTTATCTCATGGGGCGGCTTTCTTT
>TRBD2|TRBV20-1|TRBJ2-3|NA
CSARDSLHPYDLAGGGTDTQYF
TGCAGTGCTAGGGACAGTCTTCACCCCTACGACCTAGCGGGAGGGGGCACAGATACGCAGTATTTT
>TRBD2|TRBV7-2|TRBJ2-6|NA
CASSLAGGGYGANVLTF
TGTGCCAGCAGCTTAGCTGGGGGGGGGTACGGGGCCAACGTCCTGACTTTC
>NA|TRBV25-1|TRBJ2-5|NA
CASSEYRAHAETQYF
TGTGCCAGCAGTGAATACCGAGCTCACGCAGAGACCCAGTACTTC
>TRBD1|TRBV29-1|TRBJ1-1|NA
CSVMQGDTEAFF
TGCAGCGTAATGCAGGGGGACACTGAAGCTTTCTTT
>NA|TRBV20-1|TRBJ1-2|few
CSARAQGPYGYTF
TGCAGTGCTAGAGCTCAGGGCCCCTATGGCTACACCTTC
>TRBD2|TRBV10-3|TRBJ2-3|few
CAISASGGEGDTQYF
TGTGCCATCAGTGCCTCGGGAGGGGAAGGAGATACGCAGTATTTT
>TRBD2|TRBV25-1|TRBJ2-1|few
CASSEREAYNEQFF
TGTGCCAGCAGTGAGCGGGAGGCCTACAATGAGCAGTTCTTC
>NA|TRBV10-3|TRBJ2-7|NA
CAISDTGQQYF
TGTGCCATCAGTGATACTGGCCAGCAGTACTTC
>TRBD1|TRBV10-1|TRBJ2-3|NA
CASRPDRGPDTQYF
TGCGCCAGCAGACCGGACAGGGGCCCAGATACGCAGTATTTT
>TRBD2|TRBV20-1|TRBJ2-3|few
CSAPPGTRGAWGSTDTQYF
TGCAGTGCCCCCCCCGGGACTAGAGGGGCTTGGGGTAGCACAGATACGCAGTATTTT
>NA|TRBV11-2|TRBJ2-7|NA
CASSTRDGPYEQYF
TGTGCCAGCAGCACCCGGGACGGACCCTACGAGCAGTACTTC
>TRBD2|TRBV5-4|TRBJ2-7|NA
CASSFTAGESYEQYF
TGTGCCAGCAGCTTTACGGCGGGAGAATCCTACGAGCAGTACTTC